This T cell receptor (beta chain) was documented in a study of T cells after yellow fever vaccination. TCRdb re-analysed the 5' RACE reads in MiXCR, keeping a single row per CDR3 protein. This table has around 550,000 distinct CDR3 sequences, about 19% appearing once. Germline V gene lookup returns CDR1 MDHEN and CDR2 SYDVKM. The CDR3 runs to 12 residues. V was pared by 3 bases and J by 9 bases, with 9 bases between. The source material was PBMCs, sampled 15 days after the yellow fever booster vaccination. This sequence originates from a man younger than 40 who received the YFV17D yellow fever vaccine. The genes are TRBV28 and TRBJ2-4; D assignment may be TRBD1 or TRBD2 (5 bases each). The CDR3 DNA is TGTGCCAGCAGTTTGGGGGTGAGCATTCAGTACTTC. Translating gives CASSLGVSIQYF. Full variable domain (remainder filled in from reference TRBV28 and TRBJ2-4): DVKVTQSSRYLVKRTGEKVFLECVQDMDHENMFWYRQDPGLGLRLIYFSYDVKMKEKGDIPEGYSVSREKKERFSLILESASTNQTSMYLCASSLGVSIQYFGAGTRLSVL.